The source of this T cell receptor beta chain is a study of neoadjuvant anti-PD-1 for oral cavity cancer. Time point meaning: after neoadjuvant nivolumab, at surgical resection. Trimming pared 0 bases from V and 2 bases from J, leaving 6 bases between. CDR1 is ENHRY and CDR2 is SYGVKD in the germline V gene. The CDR3 contains 14 residues. TCRdb keeps only in-frame clones here, not all; method: immunoSEQ multiplex PCR. The sample lists more than 25,000 clones; about 80% were seen once. The sequence was obtained from a person between 40 and 80 years old with oral cavity squamous cell carcinoma. Sequencing was performed on PBMCs, taken after nivolumab (anti-PD-1) treatment. The chain uses TRBV10-3 and TRBJ2-3; D not resolved. CDR3 region: CAISESRSTDTQYF. DNA for the CDR3: TGTGCCATCAGTGAGTCCCGATCCACAGATACGCAGTATTTT.